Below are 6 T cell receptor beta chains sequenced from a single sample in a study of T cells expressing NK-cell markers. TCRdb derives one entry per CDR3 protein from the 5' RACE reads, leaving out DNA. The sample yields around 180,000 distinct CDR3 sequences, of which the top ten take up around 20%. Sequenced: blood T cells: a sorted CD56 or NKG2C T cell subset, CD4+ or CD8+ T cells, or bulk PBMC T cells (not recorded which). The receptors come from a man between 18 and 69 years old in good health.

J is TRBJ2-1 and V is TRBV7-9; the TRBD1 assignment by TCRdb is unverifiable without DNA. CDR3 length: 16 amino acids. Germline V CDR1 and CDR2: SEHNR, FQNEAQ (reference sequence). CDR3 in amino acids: CASSFPQAHSDNEQFF.

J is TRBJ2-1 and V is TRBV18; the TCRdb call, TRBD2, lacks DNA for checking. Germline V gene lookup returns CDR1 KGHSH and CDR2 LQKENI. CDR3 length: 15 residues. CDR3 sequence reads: CASSPGTSSYNEQFF.

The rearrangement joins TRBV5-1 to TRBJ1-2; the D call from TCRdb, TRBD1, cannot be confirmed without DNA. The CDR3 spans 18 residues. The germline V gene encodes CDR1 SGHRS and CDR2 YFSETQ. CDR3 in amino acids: CASSLGDPAGILFYGYTF.

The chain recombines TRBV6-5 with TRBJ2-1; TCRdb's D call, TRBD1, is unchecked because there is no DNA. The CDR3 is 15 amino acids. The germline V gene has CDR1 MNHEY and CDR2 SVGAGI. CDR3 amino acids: CASSFLGQDYNEQFF.

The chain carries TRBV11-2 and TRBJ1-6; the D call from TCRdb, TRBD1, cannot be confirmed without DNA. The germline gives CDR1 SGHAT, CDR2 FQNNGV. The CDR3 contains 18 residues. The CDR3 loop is CASSLGPTDSTYNSPLHF.

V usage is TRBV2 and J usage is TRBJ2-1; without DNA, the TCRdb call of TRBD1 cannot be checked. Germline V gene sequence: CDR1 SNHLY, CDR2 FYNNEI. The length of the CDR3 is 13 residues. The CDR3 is CASSEYIGGWLFF.